This T cell receptor beta chain was observed in a study of PD-1 blockade in classical Hodgkin lymphoma. TCRdb keeps only in-frame clones here, not all; method: immunoSEQ multiplex PCR. The sample lists 11,000 or so clones; approximately 85% were seen once. This sample's time point: cycle 4 day 1 (C4D1), after around six weeks of nivolumab. There was relapse after autologous stem cell transplantation in every patient, and there was variation in brentuximab vedotin exposure. Investigators obtained CD8+ T cells from thawed PBMCs by magnetic negative selection. Study outcomes and limitations: A significant rise in TCR diversity by C4D1 was seen for CD4+ but not CD8+ cells. Nivolumab initiation under 1 year post-ASCT meant exclusion.

The junction had 12 bases not matched to a gene; V was cut back by 3 bases and J by 5 bases. CDR1 is SQVTM and CDR2 is ANQGSEA in the germline V gene. The CDR3 consists of 15 residues. Of note for this clone: Its matching antigen is unknown.

This sample comprised CD8+ T cells from blood, obtained before the fourth cycle of nivolumab. The TCR was taken from a human donor with classical Hodgkin lymphoma. The donor label of this sample is uncertain. The genes are TRBV29-1 and TRBJ1-2; 7 nucleotides align to TRBD1. The CDR3 nucleotides read TGCAGCGTTGAGTCGGCGACAGGGCCGGGGTATGGCTACACCTTC. Its translation is CSVESATGPGYGYTF.